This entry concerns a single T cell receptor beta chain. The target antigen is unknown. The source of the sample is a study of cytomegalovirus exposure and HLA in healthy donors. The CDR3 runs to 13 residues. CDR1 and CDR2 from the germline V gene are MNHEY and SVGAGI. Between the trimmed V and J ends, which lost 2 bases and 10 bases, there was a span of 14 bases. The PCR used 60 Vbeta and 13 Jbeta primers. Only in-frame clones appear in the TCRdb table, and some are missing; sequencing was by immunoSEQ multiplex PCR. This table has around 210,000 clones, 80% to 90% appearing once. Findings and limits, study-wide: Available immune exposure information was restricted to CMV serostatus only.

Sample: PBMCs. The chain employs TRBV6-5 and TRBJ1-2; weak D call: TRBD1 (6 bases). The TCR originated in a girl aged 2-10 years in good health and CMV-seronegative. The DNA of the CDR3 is TGTGCCAGCAGTTACGACAGGCGAGGTGCCTACACCTTC. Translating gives CASSYDRRGAYTF.